A single sample gave rise to the 7 T cell receptor beta chains below, sequenced in a study of OX40 agonist ivuxolimab in advanced cancers. Profiled with immunoSEQ multiplex PCR; TCRdb holds only in-frame clones, not every one. This table has around 53,000 clones, 79% appearing once. The sequencing here drew on CD4+ or CD8+ T cells sorted from blood, taken in a trial of the OX40 agonist ivuxolimab. All receptors derive from an adult with an advanced solid tumor such as melanoma, head and neck, liver or kidney cancer.

This clone was detected once. This sequence joins TRBV29-1 and TRBJ1-1; 7 bases are a match to TRBD1. V trimming: 7 bases; J trimming: 6 bases; junction bases outside the gene matches: 11. The CDR3 runs to 13 residues. The germline V gene encodes CDR1 SQVTM and CDR2 ANQGSEA. CDR3 amino acids: CSARGSTGSEAFF. Here the CDR3 DNA reads TGCAGCGCTAGGGGATCGACAGGGTCTGAAGCTTTCTTT.

The chain's CDR3 is CASSLGGGQKKAFF. In nucleotides, the CDR3 is TGTGCCAGCAGCTTAGGAGGGGGTCAAAAGAAAGCTTTCTTT. This rearrangement joins TRBV7-9 to TRBJ1-1; perhaps TRBD1 as D (6 bases). CDR1 and CDR2 (germline): SEHNR, FQNEAQ (reference sequence). V gave up 1 base and J gave up 9 bases, with 15 bases separating them. This CDR3 is built from 14 residues.

The chain joins TRBV19 to TRBJ1-3; 10 nucleotides agree with TRBD1. Trimming cost V 6 bases and J 3 bases; bases outside gene matches: 8. The CDR3 sequence is 16 residues long. Germline-derived CDR1 and CDR2 are LNHDA and SQIVND (reference sequence). CDR3: CASRYSDRGLGNTIYF. In DNA, the CDR3 is TGTGCCAGTAGATACTCCGACAGGGGGCTTGGAAACACCATATATTTT.

V and J are TRBV19 and TRBJ1-5; 9 bases map to TRBD1. V lost 5 bases and J lost 6; bases outside the gene matches: 11. This CDR3 has 16 amino acids. CDR1 is LNHDA and CDR2 is SQIVND in the germline V gene (reference sequence). The CDR3: CASSPLQGARSQPQHF. For the CDR3, the DNA is TGTGCCAGTAGTCCCTTACAGGGGGCGCGGAGTCAGCCCCAGCATTTT. Combining the CDR3 with reference TRBV19 and TRBJ1-5 gives the whole variable domain DGGITQSPKYLFRKEGQNVTLSCEQNLNHDAMYWYRQDPGQGLRLIYYSQIVNDFQKGDIAEGYSVSREKKESFPLTVTSAQKNPTAFYLCASSPLQGARSQPQHFGDGTRLSIL.

This clone occurred a few times. The genes are TRBV7-2 and TRBJ2-3, with D perhaps matching TRBD2 (5 bases). The V gene's germline CDR1 is SGHTA and CDR2 FQGNSA. Trimming took 0 bases from V and 7 from J, leaving 14 bases between them. The CDR3 length is 15 residues. CDR3 sequence reads: CASSLAGETTNTQYF. CDR3 nucleotide sequence: TGTGCCAGCAGCTTAGCGGGAGAGACCACGAATACGCAGTATTTT.

This rearrangement joins TRBV30 to TRBJ2-7; D might be TRBD2 (6 bases). The CDR3 is 14 residues long. The V end was cut by 0 bases, the J end by 3 bases, with 12 bases between. From germline, CDR1 is GTSNPN and CDR2 SVGIG (reference sequence). CDR3 protein: CAWSVGQGGYEQYF. As DNA, the CDR3 is TGTGCCTGGAGTGTGGGCCAGGGAGGCTACGAGCAGTACTTC.

The chain carries TRBV5-4 and TRBJ2-7; weak D call: TRBD1 (6 bases). The CDR3 is 14 residues long. V lost 2 bases to trimming and J lost 0 bases, with 9 bases between them. The germline gives CDR1 SGHNT, CDR2 YYREEE (reference sequence). The CDR3 reads CASSFWDTSYEQYF. The CDR3 DNA follows: TGTGCCAGCAGCTTTTGGGACACCTCCTACGAGCAGTACTTC.